This T cell receptor (beta chain) was sequenced during a study of T cell repertoires and HLA-DP antigens. CDR1 is MNHEY and CDR2 is SMNVEV in the germline V gene (reference sequence). Trimming took off 0 bases at V and 6 bases at J, with 18 bases between the two ends. This CDR3 has 16 amino acids. Here immunoSEQ multiplex PCR was the method, and the copy in TCRdb shows in-frame clones only, minus some. The sample carries approximately 86,000 clones, roughly nine tenths recorded once. Notes on this clone: Its antigen is not identified.

The chain links TRBV27 to TRBJ2-7, with D perhaps matching TRBD1 (6 bases). The sample was CD4+ T cells from PBMCs. The receptor comes from a man aged 50 to 59 in good health and CMV-seronegative. In DNA, the CDR3 is TGTGCCAGCAGTTTATCGATGTCCAGGGGACCCGTCGAGCAGTACTTC. This sequence encodes CASSLSMSRGPVEQYF.